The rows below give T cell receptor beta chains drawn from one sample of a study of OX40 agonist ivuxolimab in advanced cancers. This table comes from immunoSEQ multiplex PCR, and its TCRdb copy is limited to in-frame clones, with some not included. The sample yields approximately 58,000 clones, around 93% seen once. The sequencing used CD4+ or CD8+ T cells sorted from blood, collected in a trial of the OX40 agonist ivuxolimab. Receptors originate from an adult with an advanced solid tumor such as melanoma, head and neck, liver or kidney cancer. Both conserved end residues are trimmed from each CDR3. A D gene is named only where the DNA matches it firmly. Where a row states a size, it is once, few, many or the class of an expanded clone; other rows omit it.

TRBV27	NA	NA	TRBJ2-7	ASSSYRAYEQY
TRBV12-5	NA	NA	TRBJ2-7	ASGLPEQY
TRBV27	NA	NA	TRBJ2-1	ASSPGQGSYNEQF
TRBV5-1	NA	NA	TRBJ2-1	ASTTGNNEQF
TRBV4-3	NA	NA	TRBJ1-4	ASSPSWGFNEKLF
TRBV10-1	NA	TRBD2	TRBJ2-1	ASSDVAGGPNNEQF
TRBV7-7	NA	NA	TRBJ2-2	ASSYPGSGELF
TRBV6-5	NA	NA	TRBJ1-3	AFRNSKSGNTIY
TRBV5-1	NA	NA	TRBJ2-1	ASSFRPSNEQF
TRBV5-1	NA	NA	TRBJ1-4	ASSWGEATNEKLF
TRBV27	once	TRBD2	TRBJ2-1	ASSSGTSGGNEQF
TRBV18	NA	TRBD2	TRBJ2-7	ASSLTSGRVYEQY
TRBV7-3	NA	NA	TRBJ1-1	ASSLMGAGEAF
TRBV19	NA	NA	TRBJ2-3	ASSMLEASTDTQY
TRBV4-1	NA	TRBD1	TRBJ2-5	ASSRSGTGAQETQY
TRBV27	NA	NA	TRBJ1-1	ASSLSGRSATEAF
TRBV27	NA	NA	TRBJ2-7	ASNFSSSYEQY
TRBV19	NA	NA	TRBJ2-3	ASSWTDTQY
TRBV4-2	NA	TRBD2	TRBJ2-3	ASSPGTSGPPDTQY
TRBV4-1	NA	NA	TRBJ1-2	ASSQDGGHPEGYT
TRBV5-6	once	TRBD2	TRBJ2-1	ASSYSGNSGWWQF
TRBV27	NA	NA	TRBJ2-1	ASRRGTSMDEQF
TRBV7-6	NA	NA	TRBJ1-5	ASSLARDQPQH
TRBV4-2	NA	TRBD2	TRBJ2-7	ASSPGRREDSREQY
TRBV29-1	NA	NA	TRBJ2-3	SVDLDKNTDTQY
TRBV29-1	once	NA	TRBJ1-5	SVAAGQGQPQH
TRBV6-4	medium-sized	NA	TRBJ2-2	ASSEGETGELF
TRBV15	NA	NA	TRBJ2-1	ATSREGEVYNEQF
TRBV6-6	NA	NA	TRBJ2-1	ASSYGDSNNEQF
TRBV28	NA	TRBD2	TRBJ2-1	ASSLSLAGGAEQF
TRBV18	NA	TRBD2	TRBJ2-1	ASSPQRESLYNEQF
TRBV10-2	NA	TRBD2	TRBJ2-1	ASSELSAGDQF
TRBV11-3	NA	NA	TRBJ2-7	ASSPEYKAEQY
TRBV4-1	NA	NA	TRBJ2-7	ASSHNRVDEQY
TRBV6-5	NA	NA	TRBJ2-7	ASSYSALQNAYEQY
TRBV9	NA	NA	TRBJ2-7	ASSVGGARTYEQY
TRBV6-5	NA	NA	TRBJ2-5	ASSLGDRGWETQY
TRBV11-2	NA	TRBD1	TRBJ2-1	ASSLRTGYNEQF
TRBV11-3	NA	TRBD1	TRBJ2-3	ASSPRQGHTDTQY
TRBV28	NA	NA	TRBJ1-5	ASSLILTGNQPQH
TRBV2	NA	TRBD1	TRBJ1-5	ASSPGQTSYQPQH
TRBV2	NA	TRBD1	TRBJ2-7	ASRGQVVHEQY
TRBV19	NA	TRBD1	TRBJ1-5	ASSIGQVYSNQPQH
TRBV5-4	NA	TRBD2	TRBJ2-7	ASSLEREGYYEQY
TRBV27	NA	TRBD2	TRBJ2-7	ASSLFAGANEQY
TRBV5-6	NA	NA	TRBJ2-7	ASSFPSSYEQY
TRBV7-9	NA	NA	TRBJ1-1	ASSLLQGYSKTEAF
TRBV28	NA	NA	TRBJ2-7	ASSLRLATVYEQY
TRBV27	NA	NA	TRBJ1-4	ASSLFTDTNEKLF
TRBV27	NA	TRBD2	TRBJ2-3	ASSLTGGSYADTQY
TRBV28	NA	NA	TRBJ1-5	ASRRDNSNQPQH
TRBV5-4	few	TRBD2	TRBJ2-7	ASSPTSGNTYEQY
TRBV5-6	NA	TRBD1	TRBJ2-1	ASSRGQGAPPYNEQF
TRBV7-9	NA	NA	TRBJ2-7	ASSSSGTRPSYEQY
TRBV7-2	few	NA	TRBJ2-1	ASSFGSSYNEQF
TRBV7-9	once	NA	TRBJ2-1	ASSPKLGSYNEQF
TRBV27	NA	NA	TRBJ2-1	ASSLTSTGYNEQF
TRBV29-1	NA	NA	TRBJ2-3	SVDGNPDTQY
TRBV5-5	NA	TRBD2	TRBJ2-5	ASSLAAAGGRETQY